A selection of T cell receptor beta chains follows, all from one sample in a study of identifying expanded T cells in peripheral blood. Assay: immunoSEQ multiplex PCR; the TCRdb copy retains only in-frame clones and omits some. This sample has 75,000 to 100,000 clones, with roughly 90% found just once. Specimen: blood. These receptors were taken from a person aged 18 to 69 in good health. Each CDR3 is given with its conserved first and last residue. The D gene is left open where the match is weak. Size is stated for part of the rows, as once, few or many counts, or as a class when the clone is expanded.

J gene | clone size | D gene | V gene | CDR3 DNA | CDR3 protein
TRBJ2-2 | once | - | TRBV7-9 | TGTGCCAGCAGCTTCGTTTCCGGGACGAACACCGGGGAGCTGTTTTTT | CASSFVSGTNTGELFF
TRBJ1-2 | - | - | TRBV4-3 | TGCGCCAGCAGCCAAGATAGAAGGGGGGGACAATCCTATGGCTACACCTTC | CASSQDRRGGQSYGYTF
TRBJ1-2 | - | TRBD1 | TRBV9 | TGTGCCAGCAGCGTAGGGGTACAGGGGGCGCGGGGAAACTATGGCTACACCTTC | CASSVGVQGARGNYGYTF
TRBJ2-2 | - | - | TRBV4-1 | TGCGCCAGCAGCCAAGATCCGGGACTCCGGGAGCTGTTTTTT | CASSQDPGLRELFF
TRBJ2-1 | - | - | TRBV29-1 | TGCAGCGTTTACATTTACAATGAGCAGTTCTTC | CSVYIYNEQFF
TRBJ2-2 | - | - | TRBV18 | TGTGCCAGCTCACCACCCTTTGCCACCGGGGAGCTGTTTTTT | CASSPPFATGELFF
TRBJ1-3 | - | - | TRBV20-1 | TGCAGTGCTAGTGGTGGAAACACCATATATTTT | CSASGGNTIYF
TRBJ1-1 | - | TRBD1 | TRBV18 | TGTGCCAGCTCACGTATTGTCCAGGGGGCTAACACTGAAGCTTTCTTT | CASSRIVQGANTEAFF
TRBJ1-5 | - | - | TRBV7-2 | TGTGCCAGCAGCACTGGACGGGATCAGCCCCAGCATTTT | CASSTGRDQPQHF
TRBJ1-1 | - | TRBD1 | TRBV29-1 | TGCAGCGTGGGAACAGGGGGCGAAGCTTTCTTT | CSVGTGGEAFF
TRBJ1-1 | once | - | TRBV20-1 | TGCAGTGCTCTTGGGACCGTGGCTTTCTTT | CSALGTVAFF
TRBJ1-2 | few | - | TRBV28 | TGTGCCAGCAGTTTATCTTCACTTTATGGCTACACCTTC | CASSLSSLYGYTF
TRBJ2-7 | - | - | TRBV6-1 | TGTGCCAGCAGCTTCAGTGGCGTTTACGAGCAGTACTTC | CASSFSGVYEQYF
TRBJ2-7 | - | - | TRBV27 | TGTGCCAGCAGTCCTTCCGGGACACTCTCCTACGAGCAGTACTTC | CASSPSGTLSYEQYF
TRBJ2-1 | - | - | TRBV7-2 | TGTGCCAGCAGCATCCCCGGCAATGAGCAGTTCTTC | CASSIPGNEQFF
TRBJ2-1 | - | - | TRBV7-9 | TGTGCCAGCAGCTCAGTCGGTGAGCAGTTCTTC | CASSSVGEQFF
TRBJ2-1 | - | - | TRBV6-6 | TGTGCCAGCAGTCAAGAAGGTTTTTCCTACAATGAGCAGTTCTTC | CASSQEGFSYNEQFF
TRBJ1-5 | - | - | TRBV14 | TGTGCCAGCAGCCTCAACTCCTTCCATCAGCCCCAGCATTTT | CASSLNSFHQPQHF
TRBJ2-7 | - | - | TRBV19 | TGTGCCAGTAGCCCCCGGGACCCCTACGAGCAGTACTTC | CASSPRDPYEQYF
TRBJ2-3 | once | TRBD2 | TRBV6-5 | TGTGCCACCCAAGCGGGACCTAGCACAGATACGCAGTATTTT | CATQAGPSTDTQYF
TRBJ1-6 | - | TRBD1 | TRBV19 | TGTGCCAGCAGAGACAGGGCCCTCGATAATTCACCCCTCCACTTT | CASRDRALDNSPLHF
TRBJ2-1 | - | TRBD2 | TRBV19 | TGTGCCAGTAGTCGAGGGGTTCTAGCGGGAGATGAGCAGTTCTTC | CASSRGVLAGDEQFF
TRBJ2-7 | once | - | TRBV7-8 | TGTGCCAGCAGTCAGACGGGGTACGAGCAGTACTTC | CASSQTGYEQYF
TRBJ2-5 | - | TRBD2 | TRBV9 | TGTGCCAGCAGTCCGCTAGCGGGAGAGTACCAAGAGACCCAGTACTTC | CASSPLAGEYQETQYF
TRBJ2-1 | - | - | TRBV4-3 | TGCGCCAGCAGCCAAATCGGGACGGATTACAATGAGCAGTTCTTC | CASSQIGTDYNEQFF
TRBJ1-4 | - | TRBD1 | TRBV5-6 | TGTGCCAGCAGCATCCAACAGGGGTATGGGGAAAAACTGTTTTTT | CASSIQQGYGEKLFF
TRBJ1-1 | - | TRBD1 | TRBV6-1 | TGTGCCAGCGGGAGGGGGCAGTTTGAAGCTTTCTTT | CASGRGQFEAFF
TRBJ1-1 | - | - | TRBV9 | TGTGCCAGCAGTGAAGGGGATCGCACTGAAGCTTTCTTT | CASSEGDRTEAFF
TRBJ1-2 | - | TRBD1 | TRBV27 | TGTGCCATCAAGCCCACAGGGGGGCACTATGGCTACACCTTC | CAIKPTGGHYGYTF
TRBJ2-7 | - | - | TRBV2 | TGTGCCAGCAGTGTCGCCCCCGGGACCTTCTACGAGCAGTACTTC | CASSVAPGTFYEQYF
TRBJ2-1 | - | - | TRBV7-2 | TGTGCCAGCAGCTTATCACGGGATTCCTACAATGAGCAGTTCTTC | CASSLSRDSYNEQFF
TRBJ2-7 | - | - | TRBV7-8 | TGTGCCAGCAGCTTCCGAGGGGGGATAGGAACCTACGAGCAGTACTTC | CASSFRGGIGTYEQYF
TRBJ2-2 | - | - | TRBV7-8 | TGTGCCAGCAGCTTATTTGGAACGTCGAACACCGGGGAGCTGTTTTTT | CASSLFGTSNTGELFF
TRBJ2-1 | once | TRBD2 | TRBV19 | TGTGCCAGTAGGCGACTAGCGGGCGTTAATCCCTATGAGCAGTTCTTC | CASRRLAGVNPYEQFF
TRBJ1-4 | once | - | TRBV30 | TGTGCCTGGAGCCCGACGGGCTGGGGAGAAAAACTGTTTTTT | CAWSPTGWGEKLFF
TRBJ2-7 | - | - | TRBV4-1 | TGCGCCAGCAGCCGTACGCGGCAGTCCTACGAGCAGTACTTC | CASSRTRQSYEQYF
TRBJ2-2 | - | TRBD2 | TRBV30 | TGTGCCGAGGGGCGGGGGTCGTTCGCGAACACCGGGGAGCTGTTTTTT | CAEGRGSFANTGELFF
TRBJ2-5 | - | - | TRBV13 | TGTGCCAGCAGCCCAAGGAGGAAAGAGACCCAGTACTTC | CASSPRRKETQYF
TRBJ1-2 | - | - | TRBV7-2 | TGTGCCAGCAGCTTCGGGGGTTCGACCTATGGCTACACCTTC | CASSFGGSTYGYTF
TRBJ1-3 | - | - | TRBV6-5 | TGTGCCAGCAGTTACTCGAAGGAAAACACCATATATTTT | CASSYSKENTIYF
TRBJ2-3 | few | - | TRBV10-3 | TGTGCCATCCACTCGGACGGGGGTCCAGATACGCAGTATTTT | CAIHSDGGPDTQYF
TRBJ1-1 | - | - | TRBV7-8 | TGTGCCAGCAGCTTATCCGTAGTGAACACTGAAGCTTTCTTT | CASSLSVVNTEAFF
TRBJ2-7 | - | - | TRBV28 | TGTGCCAGCAGCGCCAAGTGGACATCCCAGGACGAGCAGTACTTC | CASSAKWTSQDEQYF
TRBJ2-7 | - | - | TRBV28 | TGTGCCAGCAGTCCCGCGGCCCTTAGGGATGGGGAGCAGTACTTC | CASSPAALRDGEQYF
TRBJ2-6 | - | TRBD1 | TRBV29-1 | TGCAGCGTTAAAGAGGGGACAGGCCGAGATGTCCTGACTTTC | CSVKEGTGRDVLTF
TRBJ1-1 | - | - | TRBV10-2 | TGCGCCAGCAGGAAAGGGCCCTCTGGGGACACTGAAGCTTTCTTT | CASRKGPSGDTEAFF
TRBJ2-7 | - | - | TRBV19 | TGTGCCAGTAGTTTGGAGCCTTTCGGCACCTACGAGCAGTACTTC | CASSLEPFGTYEQYF
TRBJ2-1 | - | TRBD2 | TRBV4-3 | TGCGCCAGCAGCCAAGATTTGCCTAGCGGGAGTAGGTATGAGCAGTTCTTC | CASSQDLPSGSRYEQFF
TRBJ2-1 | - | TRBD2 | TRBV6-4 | TGTGCCAGCAGTGTCGGGACTAGCGGGGCTGAGCAGTTCTTC | CASSVGTSGAEQFF
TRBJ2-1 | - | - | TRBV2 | TGTGCCAGCAGTGCCCTAGGGTCTTCCGAGCAGTTCTTC | CASSALGSSEQFF
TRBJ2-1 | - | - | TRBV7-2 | TGTGCCAGCAGCCCGGGGCCGAGCTCCTACAATGAGCAGTTCTTC | CASSPGPSSYNEQFF
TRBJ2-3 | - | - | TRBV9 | TGTGCCAGCAGCGTAGAGGACACTAGCACCACAGATACGCAGTATTTT | CASSVEDTSTTDTQYF
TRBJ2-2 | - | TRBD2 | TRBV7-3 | TGTGCCAGCAGCCCACTCCCGGGACTACCTGCGAACACCGGGGAGCTGTTTTTT | CASSPLPGLPANTGELFF
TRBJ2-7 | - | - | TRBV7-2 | TGTGCCAGCAGTCGGGCGGCAGGTAGCTACGAGCAGTACTTC | CASSRAAGSYEQYF
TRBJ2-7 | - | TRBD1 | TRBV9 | TGTGCCAGCAGCGGACCCGGGACAGGGAGTCGAGAGCAGTACTTC | CASSGPGTGSREQYF
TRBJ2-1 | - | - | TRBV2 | TGTGCCAGCAGCCCTGGTATCTGGCCCGAGCAGTTCTTC | CASSPGIWPEQFF
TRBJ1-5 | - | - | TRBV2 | TGTGCCAGCAGTGAAGCGGGAATACGGGGCCGAAATCAGCCCCAGCATTTT | CASSEAGIRGRNQPQHF
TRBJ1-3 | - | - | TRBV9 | TGTGCCAGCAGCGTAGATTTTGGGGACGGAAACACCATATATTTT | CASSVDFGDGNTIYF
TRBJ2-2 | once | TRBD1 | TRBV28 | TGTGCCAGCAGGGGCGGGACAGGGGGCACCGGGGAGCTGTTTTTT | CASRGGTGGTGELFF